The text below deals with one T cell receptor beta chain. These data come from a study of blood T cells in healthy people across ages. CDR1 is MNHNS, CDR2 SASEGT, per germline. CDR3 length: 20 residues. Losses at the gene ends were 5 bases for V and 0 bases for J; bases not matched to a gene: 19. A minimum of 6 million PBMCs was isolated per sample. The use of a sample-barcoded 5' primer and a J-beta primer mix characterized a second PCR of roughly 6 to 11 cycles. Every cDNA molecule carried a tag from a template-switch adaptor bearing 12 random nucleotides. Every sample returned 2.5 million or more CDR3-containing paired-end reads. TCRdb itself ran the 5' RACE reads through MiXCR, one entry per CDR3 protein. The sample lists 700,000 or so distinct CDR3 sequences; less than 45% were seen once.

The receptor comes from a man of 80 years or more in good health. The V gene is TRBV6-1, the J gene TRBJ2-4; TRBD1 aligns across 7 bases. The sample comprised blood. CDR3 DNA sequence: TGTGCCAGCAGTCCCCCAACCGGGACAGCCACTTCACTAGCCAAAAACATTCAGTACTTC. It translates to CASSPPTGTATSLAKNIQYF.